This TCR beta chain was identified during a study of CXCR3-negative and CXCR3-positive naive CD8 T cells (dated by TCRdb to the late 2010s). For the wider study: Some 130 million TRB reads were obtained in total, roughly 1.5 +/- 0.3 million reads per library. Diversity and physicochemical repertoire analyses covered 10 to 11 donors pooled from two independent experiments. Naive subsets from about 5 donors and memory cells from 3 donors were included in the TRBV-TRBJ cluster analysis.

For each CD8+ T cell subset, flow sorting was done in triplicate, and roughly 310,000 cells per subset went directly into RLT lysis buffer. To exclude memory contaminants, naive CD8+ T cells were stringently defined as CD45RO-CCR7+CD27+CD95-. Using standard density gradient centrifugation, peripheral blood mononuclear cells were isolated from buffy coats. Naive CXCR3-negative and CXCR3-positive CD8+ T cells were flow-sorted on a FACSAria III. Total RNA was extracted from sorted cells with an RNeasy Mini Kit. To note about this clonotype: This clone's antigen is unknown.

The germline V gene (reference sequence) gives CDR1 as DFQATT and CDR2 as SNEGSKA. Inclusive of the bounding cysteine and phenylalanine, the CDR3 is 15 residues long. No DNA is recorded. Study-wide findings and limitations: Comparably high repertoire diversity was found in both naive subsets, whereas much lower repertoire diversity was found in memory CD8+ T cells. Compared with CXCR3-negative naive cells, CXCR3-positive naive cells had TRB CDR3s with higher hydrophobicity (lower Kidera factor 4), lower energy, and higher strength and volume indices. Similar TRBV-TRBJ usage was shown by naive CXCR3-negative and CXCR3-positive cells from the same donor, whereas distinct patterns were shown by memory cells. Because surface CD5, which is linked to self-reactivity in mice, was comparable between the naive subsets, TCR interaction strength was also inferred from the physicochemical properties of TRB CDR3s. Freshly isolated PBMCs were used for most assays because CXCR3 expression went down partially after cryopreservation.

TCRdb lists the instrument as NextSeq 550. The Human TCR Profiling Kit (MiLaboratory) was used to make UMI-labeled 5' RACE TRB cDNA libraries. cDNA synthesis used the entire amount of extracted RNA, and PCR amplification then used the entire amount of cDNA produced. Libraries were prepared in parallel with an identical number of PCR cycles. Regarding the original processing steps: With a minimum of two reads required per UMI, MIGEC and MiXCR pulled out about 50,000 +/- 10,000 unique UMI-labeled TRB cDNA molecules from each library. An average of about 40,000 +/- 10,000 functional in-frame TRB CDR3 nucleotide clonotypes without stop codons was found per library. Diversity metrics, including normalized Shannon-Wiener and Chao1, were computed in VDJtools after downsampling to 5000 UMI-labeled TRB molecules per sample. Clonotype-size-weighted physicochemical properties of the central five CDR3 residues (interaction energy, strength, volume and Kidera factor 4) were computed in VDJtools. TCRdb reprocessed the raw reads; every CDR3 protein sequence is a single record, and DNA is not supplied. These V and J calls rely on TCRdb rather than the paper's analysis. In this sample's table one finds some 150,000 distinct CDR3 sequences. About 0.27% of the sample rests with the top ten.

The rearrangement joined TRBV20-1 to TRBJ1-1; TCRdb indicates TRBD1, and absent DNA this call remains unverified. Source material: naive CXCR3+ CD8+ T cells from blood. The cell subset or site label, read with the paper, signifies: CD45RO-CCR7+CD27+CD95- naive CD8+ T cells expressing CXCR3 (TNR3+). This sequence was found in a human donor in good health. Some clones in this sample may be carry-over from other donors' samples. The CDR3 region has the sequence CSARVLGTGATEAFF.